This TCR beta chain was recorded in a study of CD8 T cells in Susac syndrome. The germline V and J ends were trimmed by 0 bases and 4 bases, with 13 bases remaining between them. This CDR3 is 15 amino acids long. Germline values: CDR1 SGDLS, CDR2 YYNGEE. With random hexamers, reverse transcription was performed on about 0.5 to 1 ug of RNA. With immunoSEQ multiplex PCR, TCR beta CDR3 was amplified across 54 Vbeta and 13 Jbeta. One entry per CDR3 protein, called by TCRdb with MiXCR from the immunoSEQ multiplex PCR reads. The sample carries roughly 140,000 distinct CDR3 sequences, about 94% recorded once. TEMRA cells were FACS-enriched, while CD8+ and CD4+ T cells were negatively isolated.

V is TRBV9 and J is TRBJ2-5; weak D call: TRBD2 (6 bases). The sequenced sample was CD8+ T cells from PBMCs. The clonotype comes from a human donor with multiple sclerosis. CDR3 sequence reads: CASSVGGGDRETQYF. CDR3 coding DNA: TGTGCCAGCAGCGTAGGTGGCGGGGATCGAGAGACCCAGTACTTC.